This T cell receptor (beta chain) was identified during a study of T cell changes during pregnancy in multiple sclerosis. CDR1 and CDR2 from the germline V gene are SEHNR and FQNEAQ (reference sequence). The junction had 4 bases not matched to a gene; V was cut back by 5 bases and J by 0 bases. The length of the CDR3 is 16 residues. Clones were read by immunoSEQ multiplex PCR, and TCRdb kept only the in-frame ones, dropping some. Of about 100,000 clones listed, 93% are singletons. The receptor was derived from a female donor with multiple sclerosis, enrolled in a pregnancy study. This chain connects TRBV7-9 to TRBJ2-5, with 12 bases fitting TRBD1. Here the sequenced sample was peripheral blood, taken after pregnancy. The CDR3 loop reads CASSQGDRGHQETQYF. CDR3 coding DNA: TGTGCCAGCAGCCAAGGGGACAGGGGGCACCAAGAGACCCAGTACTTC.